Presented here are 27 T cell receptor beta chains from one specimen sequenced in a study of blood T cell repertoires in COVID-19. This table comes from immunoSEQ multiplex PCR, and its TCRdb copy is limited to in-frame clones, with some not included. The repertoire has 62,000 or so clones, about three quarters of them found once; the top ten carry 5.3%. Sequenced sample: peripheral blood. Receptors were obtained from a human donor in a cohort sampled during active COVID-19.

This clone came up once. The gene calls are TRBV9 and TRBJ2-5; TRBD2 matches at 9 bases. Germline V gives CDR1 SGDLS, CDR2 YYNGEE. This CDR3 contains 16 residues. V trimming: 0 bases; J trimming: 1 base; junction bases outside the gene matches: 4. CDR3 coding DNA: TGTGCCAGCAGCGTAGACCCTAGCGGGGCCCAAGAGACCCAGTACTTC. Protein sequence: CASSVDPSGAQETQYF.

The V gene is TRBV10-3, the J gene TRBJ1-6; 10 bases map to TRBD1. Germline V CDR1 and CDR2: ENHRY, SYGVKD. The CDR3 is 14 amino acids. Trimming cost V 5 bases and J 9 bases; bases outside gene matches: 4. Here the CDR3 reads CAISPGQGGSPLHF. Written as DNA, the CDR3 is TGTGCCATCAGTCCCGGACAGGGGGGTTCACCCCTCCACTTT.

This clone was recorded a few times. The V and J genes are TRBV30 and TRBJ2-3; 7 bases agree with TRBD2. Looked up from germline, CDR1 is GTSNPN and CDR2 is SVGIG (reference sequence). Trimming removed 1 base from V and 4 bases from J; junction bases left unmatched: 5. The CDR3 runs 14 residues. For the CDR3, the DNA is TGTGCCTGGAGTGGCGGGGGATCCGCAGATACGCAGTATTTT. It yields the protein CAWSGGGSADTQYF.

The chain carries TRBV7-9 and TRBJ2-1; D may be TRBD2 (6 bases). The CDR3 length is 15 residues. CDR1 SEHNR and CDR2 FQNEAQ come from the germline V gene (reference sequence). The ends were cut back, 4 bases at V and 5 bases at J, with 15 bases in the middle. This CDR3 reads CASSSTGTRDNEQFF. Written as DNA, the CDR3 is TGTGCCAGCAGCTCAACCGGGACTCGCGACAATGAGCAGTTCTTC. Full variable domain (missing parts from reference TRBV7-9 and TRBJ2-1): DTGVSQNPRHKITKRGQNVTFRCDPISEHNRLYWYRQTLGQGPEFLTYFQNEAQLEKSRLLSDRFSAERPKGSFSTLEIQRTEQGDSAMYLCASSSTGTRDNEQFFGPGTRLTVL.

This sequence joins TRBV2 and TRBJ1-3; D remains ambiguous. Germline loops: CDR1 SNHLY, CDR2 FYNNEI. With 4 bases removed from V and 7 bases from J, the gap between germline ends came to 11 bases. The CDR3 contains 13 residues. The chain's CDR3 is CASSVGSGNTIYF. The DNA for the CDR3 is TGTGCCAGCAGTGTAGGGAGTGGCAACACCATATATTTT. Drawing the rest from reference TRBV2 and TRBJ1-3, the complete variable domain is EPEVTQTPSHQVTQMGQEVILRCVPISNHLYFYWYRQILGQKVEFLVSFYNNEISEKSEIFDDQFSVERPDGSNFTLKIRSTKLEDSAMYFCASSVGSGNTIYFGEGSWLTVV.

The rearrangement joins TRBV2 to TRBJ2-7, with 8 bases aligning to TRBD2. The germline CDR1 and CDR2 sequences are SNHLY and FYNNEI. The CDR3 sequence is 14 residues long. The ends lost 7 bases at V and 7 bases at J; junction bases unmatched: 12. The CDR3 DNA sequence: TGTGCCAGCACCCCGGGGCGGGGGGTCGATGAGCAGTACTTC. Amino acids: CASTPGRGVDEQYF.

The V call is TRBV5-1, the J call TRBJ1-6; possible D gene TRBD1, 6 bases. The germline CDR1 and CDR2 sequences are SGHRS and YFSETQ. V was clipped by 5 bases and J by 8 bases, with 8 bases between them. CDR3 length: 12 amino acids. The chain's CDR3 is CASRQGDSPLHF. In DNA, the CDR3 is TGCGCCAGCAGACAGGGAGATTCACCCCTCCACTTT.

V and J are TRBV27 and TRBJ2-3; D gene ambiguous. Trimming took off 5 bases at V and 5 bases at J, with 8 bases between the two ends. Per the germline V gene, CDR1 is MNHEY and CDR2 is SMNVEV (reference sequence). CDR3 size: 12 residues. The CDR3, as DNA: TGTGCCAGCAGTAACTCAGGAGATACGCAGTATTTT. It is translated as CASSNSGDTQYF.

This chain connects TRBV19 to TRBJ2-5; D is uncertain. Germline V lookup: CDR1 LNHDA, CDR2 SQIVND (reference sequence). This CDR3 comprises 12 residues. V was cut by 6 bases and J by 4 bases, with 9 bases left in between. For the CDR3, the DNA is TGTGCCAGTAGGGTCCCCGGAGAGACCCAGTACTTC. Translating it yields CASRVPGETQYF.

The V and J genes are TRBV7-2 and TRBJ2-3, with a weak D call TRBD1 (7 bases). CDR3 length equals 16 residues. Trimming took 0 bases from V and 5 from J, leaving 15 bases between them. Germline CDR1 reads SGHTA; CDR2 reads FQGNSA. CDR3 sequence (DNA): TGTGCCAGCAGCTTAGCGGGGGGCCCAGGGGGAGATACGCAGTATTTT. This sequence encodes CASSLAGGPGGDTQYF.

This clone turned up a few times. The chain employs TRBV10-3 and TRBJ2-5; 7 bases map to TRBD1. Germline V gene sequence: CDR1 ENHRY, CDR2 SYGVKD. The V segment lost 6 bases and the J segment 5 bases; nucleotides outside the gene matches: 9. The CDR3 covers 14 residues. The CDR3 spells CAISRDSKRETQYF. CDR3 in DNA: TGTGCCATCAGCCGGGACAGCAAACGGGAGACCCAGTACTTC.

The CDR3 here is CASSSLGRGSRKETQYF. Written as DNA, the CDR3 is TGTGCCAGCAGTTCCTTGGGTCGGGGGTCAAGGAAAGAGACCCAGTACTTC. V gene TRBV27 combines with J gene TRBJ2-5, with D possibly being TRBD2 (6 bases). The CDR3 runs 17 residues. Germline assignment: CDR1 MNHEY and CDR2 SMNVEV (reference sequence). Trimming left V 4 bases short and J 3 bases short, with 21 bases between.

This rearrangement joins TRBV7-2 to TRBJ1-2; D is possibly TRBD1 (6 bases). V lost 5 bases and J 2 bases, leaving 15 bases between the germline ends. Germline loops: CDR1 SGHTA, CDR2 FQGNSA. The CDR3 length is 15 residues. The CDR3 DNA sequence: TGTGCCAGCAGCCCGGGGCCTACAGGGAACTATGGCTACACCTTC. This gives the protein CASSPGPTGNYGYTF.

This rearrangement joins TRBV4-1 to TRBJ1-6; TRBD1 might be the D (5 bases). Trimming removed 1 base from V and 10 bases from J, with 20 bases in between. The CDR3 sequence is 17 residues long. Germline V gene data show CDR1 as MGHRA and CDR2 as YSYEKL. CDR3 nucleotides: TGCGCCAGCAGCCAAGGGGGTTCGGGGGTAAAGGGGTCACCCCTCCACTTT. Translation gives CASSQGGSGVKGSPLHF.

V gene TRBV5-6 combines with J gene TRBJ1-6; possibly TRBD1 for D (6 bases). This CDR3 is built from 15 residues. CDR1 SGHDT and CDR2 YYEEEE come from the germline V gene. V lost 2 bases to trimming and J lost 9 bases, with 15 bases between them. CDR3 in amino acids: CASSLSPGTSSPLHF. As DNA, the CDR3 is TGTGCCAGCAGCTTATCACCGGGGACAAGTTCACCCCTCCACTTT.

This chain joins TRBV19 and TRBJ1-5, with D maybe TRBD1 (5 bases). Trimming stripped 3 bases from V and 3 bases from J, with 12 bases between. The CDR3 spans 15 residues. Germline assignment: CDR1 LNHDA and CDR2 SQIVND (reference sequence). CDR3: CASSIVGTTNQPQHF. In DNA, the CDR3 is TGTGCCAGTAGTATTGTGGGGACTACCAATCAGCCCCAGCATTTT.

This sequence joins TRBV14 and TRBJ1-2, with D hard to call. Per the germline V gene, CDR1 is SGHDN and CDR2 is FVKESK. Trimming removed 0 bases at V and 4 bases at J, with 12 bases between. The CDR3 runs 15 residues. DNA for the CDR3: TGTGCCAGCAGCCAAGATAGAGGCGGGAGCTATGGCTACACCTTC. Its translation: CASSQDRGGSYGYTF.

The chain is built from TRBV3-1 (or the pseudogene TRBV3-2) and TRBJ2-3; TRBD2 matches at 8 bases. Germline loops: CDR1 LGHDT, CDR2 YNNKEL (reference sequence). V was clipped by 7 bases and J by 3 bases; unmatched bases: 6. The CDR3 consists of 14 residues. DNA for the CDR3: TGTGCCAGCACGTACGGGGGGGCAACAGATACGCAGTATTTT. Protein sequence: CASTYGGATDTQYF.

This sequence joins TRBV5-1 and TRBJ2-5; 7 nucleotides agree with TRBD1. CDR1 SGHRS and CDR2 YFSETQ come from the germline V gene. CDR3 size: 16 residues. Trimming cost V 0 bases and J 1 base; bases outside gene matches: 6. CDR3 loop: CASSLARQGSQETQYF. CDR3 in DNA: TGCGCCAGCAGCTTGGCCCGACAGGGAAGCCAAGAGACCCAGTACTTC.

This chain links TRBV3-1 (or the pseudogene TRBV3-2) with TRBJ1-1; D perhaps matches TRBD1 (5 bases). CDR1 is LGHDT and CDR2 is YNNKEL in the germline V gene (reference sequence). Trimming stripped 0 bases from V and 8 bases from J, with 10 bases between. The CDR3 loop spans 13 amino acids. The CDR3 protein is CASSQETRTEAFF. The CDR3 DNA reads TGTGCCAGCAGCCAAGAGACTCGGACAGAAGCTTTCTTT.

The chain is built from TRBV7-9 and TRBJ2-3; a possible D gene is TRBD2 (5 bases). Germline assignment: CDR1 SEHNR and CDR2 FQNEAQ (reference sequence). The CDR3 runs 15 residues. Trimming pared 2 bases from V and 6 bases from J, leaving 15 bases between. The CDR3 DNA reads as TGTGCCAGCAGCTTACCGGGGAGTTACCTGGATACGCAGTATTTT. This codes for CASSLPGSYLDTQYF.

This chain connects TRBV19 to TRBJ1-4, with no clear D. Germline V gene sequence: CDR1 LNHDA, CDR2 SQIVND (reference sequence). V was clipped by 2 bases and J by 3 bases, with 10 bases between them. The CDR3 spans 15 residues. CDR3 nucleotide sequence: TGTGCCAGTAGTATATACGGAGTTTCTAATGAAAAACTGTTTTTT. The encoded protein is CASSIYGVSNEKLFF.

The genes are TRBV5-6 and TRBJ2-7; a possible D gene is TRBD2 (6 bases). This CDR3 spans 15 amino acids. V lost 1 base, J lost 2 bases, and 13 bases lay in between. CDR1 and CDR2 (germline): SGHDT, YYEEEE. CDR3 amino acids: CASSLISGNAYEQYF. CDR3 sequence (DNA): TGTGCCAGCAGCTTGATTAGCGGTAATGCCTACGAGCAGTACTTC. Full variable domain (remainder filled in from reference TRBV5-6 and TRBJ2-7): DAGVTQSPTHLIKTRGQQVTLRCSPKSGHDTVSWYQQALGQGPQFIFQYYEEEERQRGNFPDRFSGHQFPNYSSELNVNALLLGDSALYLCASSLISGNAYEQYFGPGTRLTVT.

The chain recombines TRBV5-1 with TRBJ2-2, with 9 bases fitting TRBD1. The CDR3 is made up of 16 amino acids. Germline CDR1 SGHRS, CDR2 YFSETQ. Losses at the gene ends were 3 bases for V and 4 bases for J; bases not matched to a gene: 7. CDR3 sequence (DNA): TGCGCCAGCAGCTCACAGGGGGCGCTAGGCACCGGGGAGCTGTTTTTT. Translating gives CASSSQGALGTGELFF.

This sequence joins TRBV6-6 and TRBJ1-1; 9 positions agree with TRBD1. Trimming cost V 5 bases and J 1 base; bases outside gene matches: 11. CDR1 is MNHNY and CDR2 is SVGAGI in the germline V gene (reference sequence). The CDR3 contains 17 residues. CDR3 sequence (DNA): TGTGCCAGCAGTCTCCGACAGGGGGACGGCGAGAACACTGAAGCTTTCTTT. Protein product: CASSLRQGDGENTEAFF.

The rearrangement uses TRBV6-5 and TRBJ2-5; a weak D match, TRBD2 (6 bases). Germline V CDR1 and CDR2: MNHEY, SVGAGI. This CDR3 contains 15 residues. The ends were cut back, 0 bases at V and 1 base at J, with 9 bases in the middle. The CDR3 protein is CASSYSWGVQETQYF. DNA of the CDR3: TGTGCCAGCAGTTACTCTTGGGGGGTCCAAGAGACCCAGTACTTC.

This chain connects TRBV15 to TRBJ2-6; no clear D gene. This CDR3 has 15 residues. The germline CDR1 and CDR2 sequences are LNHNV and YYDKDF (reference sequence). V lost 0 bases, J lost 4 bases, and 7 bases lay in between. The DNA for the CDR3 is TGTGCCACCAGCAGAGATTTTGGCGGGGCCAACGTCCTGACTTTC. As protein: CATSRDFGGANVLTF.